A selection of T cell receptor beta chains follows, all from one sample in a study of blood T cell repertoires in COVID-19. TCRdb's table, derived via immunoSEQ multiplex PCR, lists solely in-frame clones and lacks some. The sample lists around 700,000 clones, about 87% seen once, with approximately 0.3% in the top ten. The sample comprised peripheral blood. The receptors stem from a woman aged 18-35 years with acute or convalescent COVID-19. CDR3s leave out the opening cysteine and the closing phenylalanine or tryptophan. The order of the fields is V gene, J gene, CDR3 protein.

>TRBV28|TRBJ1-5
ASSFSGGDQPQH
>TRBV5-1|TRBJ2-7
ASSFKDRGYEQY
>TRBV7-9|TRBJ1-6
ASRPGVTGTPNSPLH
>TRBV9|TRBJ2-2
ASGVVTGELF
>TRBV19|TRBJ2-7
ASSPPDRASVEQY
>TRBV7-8|TRBJ1-5
ASSPDRGQDQPQH
>TRBV3-1/TRBV3-2|TRBJ1-3
ASSQQGSGNTIY
>TRBV6-2/TRBV6-3|TRBJ1-1
ASSYPLADTEAF
>TRBV5-1|TRBJ1-1
ASSLGRLGPTGTEAF
>TRBV6-4|TRBJ2-1
ASSDETSGYNEQF
>TRBV7-8|TRBJ2-5
ASSLRRPGMAQY
>TRBV23-1|TRBJ2-5
ASSQPTRHETQETQY
>TRBV19|TRBJ1-2
ASSTLDRVGGYT
>TRBV5-1|TRBJ2-5
ASRGSGLRIGETQY
>TRBV4-1|TRBJ1-3
ASSQDQRQHSGNTIY
>TRBV18|TRBJ1-1
ASSTTDSWNTEAF
>TRBV20-1|TRBJ1-2
SAQGNYGYT
>TRBV7-9|TRBJ1-1
ASSYKQGLTEAF
>TRBV10-3|TRBJ1-2
AISESNRVDGYT
>TRBV11-3|TRBJ2-7
ASSLGQGITY
>TRBV30|TRBJ1-2
AWVDRVTDGYT
>TRBV12-3/TRBV12-4|TRBJ1-2
ASSHPGNYGYT
>TRBV5-6|TRBJ2-7
ASSPGTGQY
>TRBV28|TRBJ1-2
ASSQGQGYGYT
>TRBV18|TRBJ1-5
ASSPWGRAGNQPQH
>TRBV27|TRBJ1-2
ASRTGLLGYT
>TRBV6-5|TRBJ2-3
ASSSQPGQGADTQY
>TRBV24-1|TRBJ2-1
ATSQSPRPEQF
>TRBV6-5|TRBJ1-1
ASSRTGTEAF
>TRBV19|TRBJ1-1
ASSMGGGVTEAF